This T cell receptor beta chain was sequenced during a study of T cells after yellow fever vaccination (dated by TCRdb to the late 2010s). Describing the broader study: Libraries from fractions with low cell numbers were prepared with the SMART-Seq v4 Ultra Low Input RNA kit. Two healthy male donors, one aged 18 to 30 and one aged 30 to 40 years, made up the cohort. Blood was collected at multiple timepoints before and after primary and secondary immunization, and bulk PBMC replicates and cell subsets were isolated. To track T-cell clones before and after primary and booster YFV17D yellow fever vaccination, bulk TCR alpha and beta repertoires were sequenced longitudinally.

Ten or more counts support this clonotype. Its cognate antigen has yet to be identified. Base qualities are missing; no much larger clone stands one base away. Interpreted using the paper, the treatment or condition label stands for: live attenuated yellow fever vaccine strain. At every blood-draw timepoint, two biological replicates of bulk PBMCs were collected. A standard Ficoll-Paque protocol was used to isolate PBMCs from peripheral blood. RNA was extracted with TriZol from bulk PBMCs, CD4 and CD8 fractions, and dextramer-positive and dextramer-negative fractions. The reads were generated on an Illumina NovaSeq 6000. TCR cDNA was synthesized by 5'RACE template switching, which introduced a universal primer site and unique molecular identifiers. Priming for cDNA synthesis came from both the TCR alpha and TCR beta constant segments. Library amplification involved two PCR steps, and the second step added sample barcodes and sequencing adapters. Sequencing of libraries was done on Illumina HiSeq 2500 (2x100 bp) or NovaSeq (2x150 bp). The authors' pipeline ran thus. MIGEC was used to demultiplex reads and collapse the reads into UMI consensus sequences, and MiXCR was used for V(D)J alignment. Vaccine-responding clonotypes were identified with edgeR using replicate PBMC samples, with FDR below 0.01 and a log2 fold change above 5 up to day 15 being required. Each bulk clonotype was labeled CD4 or CD8 based on which sequenced repertoire, CD4 or CD8, contained the clonotype at higher abundance. TCRdb redid the processing of the public reads, applying fastp at Q25 and MiXCR, and retained in-frame beta chains. Rows are unified per CDR3 protein, each entry keeping the most common DNA and genes. TCRdb's processing, not the authors' own work, is the source of the V and J calls. Counted in this sample were about 330,000 distinct CDR3 sequences; roughly 4.3% of them appeared once. The ten largest clones add up to 20% to 25% of the sample.

The investigation overall reported the following: The study included only two donors, which limits how far the findings can be generalized. Computational filtering was required because FACS-sorted repertoires could contain abundant contaminating clonotypes from the bulk population. A small share of clonotypes occurred in both CD4 and CD8 compartments, likely arising from convergent recombination. After the booster, most of the clones that had expanded following primary vaccination were detected again (approximately 96% of CD4 and roughly 90% of CD8), which suggests that memory was broadly maintained. The secondary T-cell response was found to be weaker but faster than the primary response, with a peak reached on day 5 rather than on day 15.

The receptor was derived from a man aged 18 to 29 who received the YFV17D yellow fever vaccine. Source: PBMCs, taken 5 days after the yellow fever booster vaccination.

Here the CDR3 is given as CASSFSARATGELFF. Here is the DNA: TGTGCCAGCAGCTTCTCCGCCAGGGCCACCGGGGAGCTGTTTTTT. The V gene is TRBV7-3 and the J gene is TRBJ2-2; the D segment could be TRBD1, given 5 matching bases. V gives up 3 bases and J gives up 4 bases, and the segment between their germline ends measures 12 bases. The cysteine opens and the phenylalanine closes a CDR3 of 15 amino acids. Only the CDR3 DNA is retained, 45 bases long and in frame from the first base. CDR1 SGHTA and CDR2 FQGTGA were looked up in the germline V gene.